The sequence of this T cell receptor beta chain was determined in a study of STAT3 mutations in large granular lymphocyte leukemia. About the research overall: Over half of T-LGLL patients had one or more immunosuppressive regimens.

Germline values: CDR1 KGHSH, CDR2 LQKENI. V lost 3 bases, J lost 8 bases, and 13 bases lay in between. The CDR3 consists of 13 residues. Study conclusions and caveats: Every T-cell large granular lymphocyte leukemia patient had at least one immunodominant TCR beta clonotype. All newly emerging clones after therapy were STAT3 wild type. In several patients, dominant TCR clone burden exceeded STAT3 mutant burden, suggesting STAT3 mutation arose secondarily. Clonal expansion was inferred from other time points because no sample existed at each clone's first appearance.

Clones were sequenced by immunoSEQ multiplex PCR, and TCRdb holds only the in-frame ones, with some missing. The sample carries about 1,800 clones, roughly 30% recorded once. This clone turned up a few times. As yet, its antigen is unknown. This chain links TRBV18 with TRBJ1-2, with TRBD1 as a possible D gene (5 bases). Input material: peripheral blood mononuclear cells. The sequence derives from a male patient aged 45-59 years with T-cell large granular lymphocyte leukemia. Some clones in this sample may be carry-over from other donors' samples. CDR3 amino acids: CASSPGDLRGYTF. The CDR3 DNA follows: TGTGCCAGCTCACCTGGGGACCTCAGGGGCTACACCTTC.